This T cell receptor beta chain was identified during a study of PD-1 blockade in classical Hodgkin lymphoma. Overall study context: Patients were administered nivolumab (3 mg/kg intravenously) every 2 weeks.

Time point in this sample: cycle 4 day 1 (C4D1), after more than five weeks of nivolumab. Every patient experienced relapse after autologous stem cell transplantation, and brentuximab vedotin exposure varied. Patients reached a best response of complete response, partial response or progressive disease. Looked up from germline, CDR1 is MNHEY and CDR2 is SVGAGI. V trimming: 2 bases; J trimming: 1 base; junction bases outside the gene matches: 0. This CDR3 has 14 residues. This clone is a singleton in its sample. Its antigen is not known. Findings and limits, study-wide: The authors excluded patients who started nivolumab under 1 year after ASCT.

Here immunoSEQ multiplex PCR was the method, and the copy in TCRdb shows in-frame clones only, minus some. The data hold around 25,000 clones, with 70% to 90% observed a single time. This TCR derives from a human donor with classical Hodgkin lymphoma. The specimen comprised peripheral blood mononuclear cells (PBMCs), sampled before the fourth cycle of nivolumab. The rearrangement links TRBV6-5 to TRBJ1-1; 8 bases are a match to TRBD1. DNA for the CDR3: TGTGCCAGCAGTTACGGACAGGGGAACACTGAAGCTTTCTTT. It encodes CASSYGQGNTEAFF.